The 29 T cell receptor beta chains below were found in one sample sequenced in a study of PD-L1 blockade in urothelial cancer. Time point given: pretreatment peripheral blood. Libraries were prepared by immunoSEQ multiplex PCR; TCRdb keeps only in-frame clonotypes and omits some of them. The sample has tens of thousands of clones; around 86% are singletons. Sample: PBMCs, taken around atezolizumab (anti-PD-L1) treatment. The receptors here all came from a man between 60 and 75 years old with urothelial cancer.

This sequence joins TRBV7-2 and TRBJ2-1; 7 bases line up with TRBD1. CDR1 and CDR2 (germline): SGHTA, FQGNSA. V lost 5 bases to trimming and J lost 5 bases; unmatched junction nucleotides: 9. The CDR3 is 15 residues long. This chain's CDR3 is CASSTGTARNNEQFF. The CDR3 nucleotides are TGTGCCAGCAGCACAGGGACAGCACGAAACAATGAGCAGTTCTTC.

This clone was seen a single time. The chain carries TRBV6-1 and TRBJ1-1; 9 nucleotides line up with TRBD1. CDR3 size: 15 residues. CDR1 and CDR2 from the germline V gene are MNHNS and SASEGT. The junction had 8 bases not matched to a gene; V was cut back by 4 bases and J by 5 bases. The CDR3 reads CASSVTGGARTEAFF. The CDR3 nucleotides read TGTGCCAGCAGTGTCACAGGGGGCGCAAGGACTGAAGCTTTCTTT.

The CDR3 loop is CASSQTGAGANVLTF. The CDR3 DNA reads as TGCGCCAGCAGCCAAACAGGGGCCGGGGCCAACGTCCTGACTTTC. This sequence joins TRBV5-1 and TRBJ2-6; TRBD1 matches 7 bases. Trimming removed 4 bases from V and 4 bases from J; junction bases left unmatched: 5. The germline CDR1 and CDR2 sequences are SGHRS and YFSETQ. CDR3 length: 15 amino acids.

In this sample, this clone turned up once. The chain recombines TRBV7-8 with TRBJ2-5, with D perhaps TRBD1 (5 bases). This CDR3 region has 13 residues. The germline V gene encodes CDR1 SGHVS and CDR2 FQNEAQ. V lost 5 bases and J lost 10, with 17 bases in between. The CDR3 region is CASSDTGFDSQYF. The DNA for the CDR3 is TGTGCCAGCAGCGACACAGGCTTTGATAGCCAGTACTTC.

This rearrangement joins TRBV4-3 to TRBJ2-3; 10 bases map to TRBD2. V dropped 0 bases and J dropped 4; count of bases not matched to a gene: 7. This CDR3 comprises 17 residues. Germline V gives CDR1 LGHNA, CDR2 YSLEER. The CDR3 nucleotides read TGCGCCAGCAGCCAAGATCGGCCTAGCGGGGGTTCAGATACGCAGTATTTT. Translating it yields CASSQDRPSGGSDTQYF.

V gene TRBV28 combines with J gene TRBJ1-2; no reliable D call. The CDR3 length is 14 residues. Trimming pared 1 base from V and 6 bases from J, leaving 12 bases between. Germline values: CDR1 MDHEN, CDR2 SYDVKM. This CDR3 is CASSLSVFIDGYTF. In nucleotides, the CDR3 is TGTGCCAGCAGTTTATCTGTGTTCATAGATGGCTACACCTTC.

The chain combines TRBV19 with TRBJ1-5, with 10 bases that match TRBD1. V shed 4 bases and J 4 bases; nucleotides not matched to a gene: 4. The CDR3 consists of 15 residues. Germline V gene data show CDR1 as LNHDA and CDR2 as SQIVND (reference sequence). CDR3 DNA: TGTGCCAGTAGTAGGGACAGGGGATTAAATCAGCCCCAGCATTTT. It translates to CASSRDRGLNQPQHF.

In DNA form, the CDR3 reads TGTGCCAGCAGCCCCCGACAGCATAACTATGGCTACACCTTC. It codes for CASSPRQHNYGYTF. The chain is built from TRBV7-2 and TRBJ1-2; possible D gene TRBD1, 5 bases. CDR3 size: 14 residues. V was trimmed by 5 bases and J by 1 base, leaving 11 bases between them. Germline V gene sequence: CDR1 SGHTA, CDR2 FQGNSA.

The count of this clone is one. The V gene is TRBV7-2, the J gene TRBJ2-1; the match to TRBD2 covers 11 bases. The CDR3 sequence is 16 residues long. CDR1 and CDR2 from the germline V gene are SGHTA and FQGNSA. V shed 5 bases, J shed 3 bases, and the junction held 6 bases outside the gene matches. The chain's CDR3 is CASSVGLAAYYNEQFF. CDR3 DNA sequence: TGTGCCAGCAGCGTGGGACTAGCGGCTTACTACAATGAGCAGTTCTTC.

The rearrangement links TRBV7-9 to TRBJ2-1; 16 bases match TRBD2. Germline lookup yields CDR1 SEHNR and CDR2 FQNEAQ (reference sequence). CDR3 length: 17 amino acids. V lost 2 bases and J lost 7; bases outside the gene matches: 5. The CDR3 DNA is TGTGCCAGCAGCTTATCGGGACTAGCGGGGGGGTGGAATGAGCAGTTCTTC. It is translated as CASSLSGLAGGWNEQFF. The complete variable domain, with remaining parts taken from reference TRBV7-9 and TRBJ2-1, reads DTGVSQNPRHKITKRGQNVTFRCDPISEHNRLYWYRQTLGQGPEFLTYFQNEAQLEKSRLLSDRFSAERPKGSFSTLEIQRTEQGDSAMYLCASSLSGLAGGWNEQFFGPGTRLTVL.

This chain uses TRBV9 with TRBJ2-3; possible D gene TRBD2, 5 bases. The CDR3 is 16 amino acids. CDR1 is SGDLS and CDR2 is YYNGEE in the germline V gene. The ends were cut back, 0 bases at V and 0 bases at J, with 11 bases in the middle. The CDR3 here is CASSVDYGDSTDTQYF. The CDR3 bases are TGTGCCAGCAGCGTAGATTACGGGGATAGCACAGATACGCAGTATTTT.

This clone appeared a few times. The chain links TRBV28 to TRBJ2-2, with 11 bases fitting TRBD2. Per the germline V gene, CDR1 is MDHEN and CDR2 is SYDVKM. V lost 7 bases and J lost 7; bases outside the gene matches: 8. The CDR3 contains 15 residues. The CDR3 sequence is CASTFGLAGIGELFF. The CDR3 bases are TGTGCCAGCACCTTTGGACTAGCGGGCATCGGGGAGCTGTTTTTT.

The chain recombines TRBV5-1 with TRBJ1-1, with 7 bases aligning to TRBD1. CDR1 is SGHRS and CDR2 is YFSETQ in the germline V gene. V gave up 0 bases and J gave up 11 bases; unmatched junction bases: 4. The CDR3 contains 12 residues. Here the CDR3 DNA reads TGCGCCAGCAGCTTGGAGGGGGCGGATGCTTTCTTT. It translates to CASSLEGADAFF.

This clone has only one observation. The chain uses TRBV7-9 and TRBJ1-5; D call uncertain. This CDR3 is built from 14 residues. V lost 7 bases to trimming and J lost 0 bases, with 10 bases between them. The germline gives CDR1 SEHNR, CDR2 FQNEAQ (reference sequence). The CDR3 sequence is CASKNRNSNQPQHF. The DNA of the CDR3 is TGTGCCAGCAAGAACAGAAATAGCAATCAGCCCCAGCATTTT.

The table lists this clone with a count of one. The chain joins TRBV4-1 to TRBJ2-5, with D possibly matching TRBD1 (7 bases). This CDR3 has 16 residues. The V gene lost 0 bases and the J gene lost 1 base, with 12 bases spanning the gap. Germline CDR1 is MGHRA and CDR2 is YSYEKL. CDR3 region: CASSQDRGASQETQYF. The CDR3 DNA sequence: TGCGCCAGCAGCCAAGACAGGGGGGCAAGCCAAGAGACCCAGTACTTC.

The chain links TRBV30 to TRBJ2-4, with a tentative D call TRBD1 (8 bases). V lost 4 bases, J lost 5 bases, and 30 bases lay in between. This CDR3 spans 19 amino acids. In germline, CDR1 is GTSNPN, CDR2 SVGIG (reference sequence). CDR3 sequence: CAWNPQGGGSGWGENIQYF. For the CDR3, the DNA is TGTGCCTGGAACCCACAGGGGGGGGGATCGGGGTGGGGAGAAAACATTCAGTACTTC.

This chain links TRBV9 with TRBJ2-3; 7 bases align to TRBD2. The germline V gene encodes CDR1 SGDLS and CDR2 YYNGEE. Trimming removed 3 bases from V and 4 bases from J; junction bases left unmatched: 5. The CDR3 has 14 residues. The CDR3 sequence: CASSAPGGSDTQYF. The DNA of the CDR3 is TGTGCCAGCAGCGCCCCCGGGGGGTCAGATACGCAGTATTTT. Filled out from reference TRBV9 and TRBJ2-3, the complete variable domain reads DSGVTQTPKHLITATGQRVTLRCSPRSGDLSVYWYQQSLDQGLQFLIQYYNGEERAKGNILERFSAQQFPDLHSELNLSSLELGDSALYFCASSAPGGSDTQYFGPGTRLTVL.

This chain joins TRBV6-5 and TRBJ1-2; D remains ambiguous. V was clipped by 5 bases and J by 8 bases, with 18 bases between them. The CDR3 length is 14 residues. The germline gives CDR1 MNHEY, CDR2 SVGAGI. The CDR3 loop is CASSPTARPRGYTF. CDR3 coding DNA: TGTGCCAGCAGTCCGACTGCAAGGCCCCGGGGCTACACCTTC.

This clone was detected only once. The chain is built from TRBV29-1 and TRBJ2-7, with TRBD1 as a possible D gene (6 bases). The ends were cut back, 5 bases at V and 0 bases at J, with 8 bases in the middle. CDR1 is SQVTM, CDR2 ANQGSEA, per germline. This CDR3 is built from 12 residues. The CDR3: CSVTGFSYEQYF. The CDR3 coding sequence is TGCAGCGTTACAGGGTTCTCCTACGAGCAGTACTTC.

The V call is TRBV16, the J call TRBJ2-3, with 7 bases matching TRBD1. The length of the CDR3 is 13 residues. Trimming took 4 bases from V and 3 from J; bases not matched to a gene: 1. CDR1 KGHSY and CDR2 FQNENV come from the germline V gene. The CDR3 DNA is TGTGCCAGCAGCCGACAGGGAACAGATACGCAGTATTTT. This sequence encodes CASSRQGTDTQYF.

The chain recombines TRBV29-1 with TRBJ1-1; D is perhaps TRBD1 (6 bases). The CDR3 covers 12 residues. V was shortened by 4 bases and J by 7 bases, with 13 bases between the two germline ends. Germline CDR1 SQVTM, CDR2 ANQGSEA. The CDR3 DNA sequence: TGCAGCGTTGGTGCAGGGGTCCTTGAAGCTTTCTTT. This gives the protein CSVGAGVLEAFF. The full variable domain, in which reference TRBV29-1 and TRBJ1-1 provide the parts outside the CDR3, is SAVISQKPSRDICQRGTSLTIQCQVDSQVTMMFWYRQQPGQSLTLIATANQGSEATYESGFVIDKFPISRPNLTFSTLTVSNMSPEDSSIYLCSVGAGVLEAFFGQGTRLTVV.

This clone was counted a single time. The V gene is TRBV5-6, the J gene TRBJ2-1, with D possibly matching TRBD2 (5 bases). There are 13 residues in the CDR3. Germline loops: CDR1 SGHDT, CDR2 YYEEEE. With 0 bases removed from V and 9 bases from J, the gap between germline ends came to 10 bases. The CDR3 loop is CASSLDLGIEQFF. The CDR3 region has the DNA TGTGCCAGCAGCTTGGATCTCGGGATTGAGCAGTTCTTC.

The chain links TRBV7-2 to TRBJ2-6, with 8 bases that match TRBD1. Germline V gene data show CDR1 as SGHTA and CDR2 as FQGNSA. The V and J ends lost 5 bases and 3 bases, in that order; junction bases with no gene match: 6. The CDR3 runs to 16 residues. CDR3 bases: TGTGCCAGCAGCCCCGGGACAGGTCGTGGGGCCAACGTCCTGACTTTC. Translated, it gives CASSPGTGRGANVLTF.

V and J are TRBV6-4 and TRBJ2-7, with 10 bases matching TRBD1. The germline V gene encodes CDR1 MRHNA and CDR2 SNTAGT. This CDR3 has 15 residues. V lost 6 bases to trimming and J lost 4 bases; unmatched junction nucleotides: 9. Here the CDR3 DNA reads TGTGCCAGCAGCTTACCGGGACAGGGGACTTACGAGCAGTACTTC. Translating it yields CASSLPGQGTYEQYF.

The rearrangement uses TRBV30 and TRBJ1-6, with 7 bases aligning to TRBD1. J was trimmed by 14 bases and V by 7 bases; bases with no gene match: 11. From germline, CDR1 is GTSNPN and CDR2 SVGIG (reference sequence). The CDR3 length is 12 residues. The CDR3 DNA sequence: TGTGCCTCCCGGACAGGCCTGGGGGCCCTCCACTTT. Translation gives CASRTGLGALHF. Drawing the rest from reference TRBV30 and TRBJ1-6, the complete variable domain is SQTIHQWPATLVQPVGSPLSLECTVEGTSNPNLYWYRQAAGRGLQLLFYSVGIGQISSEVPQNLSASRPQDRQFILSSKKLLLSDSGFYLCASRTGLGALHFGNGTRLTVT.

This sequence joins TRBV30 and TRBJ2-1; TRBD1 might be the D (6 bases). The V gene lost 5 bases and the J gene lost 4 bases, with 9 bases spanning the gap. In germline, CDR1 is GTSNPN, CDR2 SVGIG (reference sequence). The CDR3 length is 12 residues. The CDR3 region has the DNA TGTGCCTGGGGGGGACATTACAATGAGCAGTTCTTC. Translation gives CAWGGHYNEQFF.

The chain recombines TRBV5-1 with TRBJ1-1, with 7 positions matching TRBD1. V trimming: 5 bases; J trimming: 1 base; junction bases outside the gene matches: 5. Germline assignment: CDR1 SGHRS and CDR2 YFSETQ. CDR3 length equals 14 residues. CDR3 amino acids: CASRSGQPNTEAFF. The CDR3 DNA is TGCGCCAGCAGGTCGGGACAGCCGAACACTGAAGCTTTCTTT.

This clone was counted once. V usage is TRBV5-1 and J usage is TRBJ2-5; the D gene is possibly TRBD2 (7 bases). Trimming left V 2 bases short and J 4 bases short, with 12 bases between. Germline assignment: CDR1 SGHRS and CDR2 YFSETQ. There are 14 residues in the CDR3. CDR3 sequence (DNA): TGCGCCAGCAGCTTAACAGGGAGGGGAGAGACCCAGTACTTC. Translation gives CASSLTGRGETQYF.

The V and J genes are TRBV28 and TRBJ2-3; 10 nucleotides agree with TRBD2. Germline CDR1 reads MDHEN; CDR2 reads SYDVKM. Germline trimming cut 6 bases from V and 5 bases from J; bases unmatched to any gene: 14. This CDR3 has 17 amino acids. DNA of the CDR3: TGTGCCAGCAGCACCCCTAGCGGGGGAGATGCTGGAGATACGCAGTATTTT. Its translation: CASSTPSGGDAGDTQYF.